The source of this TCR beta chain is a study of T-cell reconstitution after alpha-beta-depleted transplantation in children. Deletions cut 7 bases from V and 7 bases from J, with 16 bases between. Germline V gives CDR1 DFQATT, CDR2 SNEGSKA (reference sequence). CDR3 length equals 13 residues. Unique molecular identifiers were incorporated into the prepared TCRbeta library. TCRdb used MiXCR to reprocess the PCR reads, holding one entry per CDR3 protein. The repertoire has hundreds of thousands of distinct CDR3 sequences, around 17% of them found once; the top ten carry around 0.96%. This clonotype was seen many times.

The sequences come from PBMCs from the stem cell graft donor, collected from the stem cell graft. This TCR came from a human donor who donated a stem cell graft to a child with acute myeloid leukemia. This sequence joins TRBV20-1 and TRBJ1-4; D may be TRBD1 (6 bases). The CDR3 is CSVPQGQGEKLFF. The DNA for the CDR3 is TGCAGTGTTCCACAGGGCCAGGGTGAAAAACTGTTTTTT.